This entry is about one T cell receptor (beta chain). Its specific antigen is unknown. Sequences DFQATT (CDR1) and SNEGSKA (CDR2) are obtained from the germline V gene (reference sequence). The cysteine opens and the phenylalanine closes a CDR3 of 17 amino acids. This entry has no DNA. The record originates from a study of diagnostic markers for celiac disease (dated by TCRdb to 2019 to 2021). Sequencing relied on an Illumina MiSeq. TCRdb reprocessed the public reads and reports one entry per CDR3 protein sequence, without DNA. In this sample's table one finds over a thousand distinct CDR3 sequences. Approximately 11% of the sample rests with the top ten.

What was sequenced was either unsorted cells or a sorted T cell fraction (not recorded which). The receptor was isolated from a human donor. Rearrangement joined TRBV20-1 to TRBJ2-2; TCRdb returns TRBD1, unconfirmable since there is no DNA. The CDR3 loop reads CSARITGTGSVAGELFF.